This TCR beta chain is from a study of T cell responses to AZD1222 COVID-19 vaccine. Study results and caveats: Donors were largely white British and mainly female; clonal diversity was possibly underestimated. Nearly half of spike-specific TCRs reportedly go after variant regions that carry no mutations. Repertoire collection took place solely once the T cell response had peaked.

This clone was recorded only once. Its antigen is as yet unknown. V shed 3 bases and J 0 bases; nucleotides not matched to a gene: 3. This CDR3 is built from 16 residues. CDR1 is MDHEN, CDR2 SYDVKM, per germline. TCRdb's table, derived via immunoSEQ multiplex PCR, lists solely in-frame clones and lacks some. This sample has 83,000 or so clones, with 88% found just once. The sequence was obtained from an adult in good health. The input for sequencing was peripheral blood, taken on day 0 of MenACWY control vaccination. J is TRBJ1-5 and V is TRBV28; 9 positions match TRBD1. This chain's CDR3 is CASSFRTGDSNQPQHF. In DNA, the CDR3 is TGTGCCAGCAGTTTCCGGACAGGGGATAGCAATCAGCCCCAGCATTTT.